The rows below give T cell receptor beta chains drawn from one sample of a study of cytomegalovirus exposure and HLA in healthy donors. Here immunoSEQ multiplex PCR was the method, and the copy in TCRdb shows in-frame clones only, minus some. The sample has about 130,000 clones; 75% to 85% are singletons. Sequencing was carried out using PBMCs. The receptors were sampled from a man aged 25 to 45 in good health and CMV-seronegative. Both conserved end residues are part of each CDR3. D genes are given only for firm matches. Size tells how often a clone was seen (once, few, many) or the class of an expanded clone, and some rows leave it out.

cdr3_nt: TGTGCCAGCAGTCTTTCGGGACAGATTTTTTCACCCCTCCACTTT
cdr3_aa: CASSLSGQIFSPLHF
v_call: TRBV27
clone_size: .
d_call: TRBD1
j_call: TRBJ1-6

cdr3_nt: TGCGCCAGCCCGGGGGGGACTATGTTTGTAGAGACCCAGTACTTC
cdr3_aa: CASPGGTMFVETQYF
v_call: TRBV10-1
clone_size: .
d_call: TRBD2
j_call: TRBJ2-5

cdr3_nt: TGTGCCATCCAACAGGGGACAGATACGCAGTATTTT
cdr3_aa: CAIQQGTDTQYF
v_call: TRBV10-3
clone_size: .
d_call: TRBD1
j_call: TRBJ2-3

cdr3_nt: TGCGCCAGCAGCCAAGAGAGGCTAGCGGGAGAGATGGTCTACGAGCAGTACTTC
cdr3_aa: CASSQERLAGEMVYEQYF
v_call: TRBV4-1
clone_size: .
d_call: TRBD2
j_call: TRBJ2-7

cdr3_nt: TGCAGTGCTAATATGAACACTGAAGCTTTCTTT
cdr3_aa: CSANMNTEAFF
v_call: TRBV20-1
clone_size: once
d_call: .
j_call: TRBJ1-1

cdr3_nt: TGTGCCAGCTCTTCCCACAGGGGGCAGGCAGATACGCAGTATTTT
cdr3_aa: CASSSHRGQADTQYF
v_call: TRBV4-2
clone_size: .
d_call: TRBD1
j_call: TRBJ2-3

cdr3_nt: TGTGCCAGTAGTATATATCCCGGGAATACGCAGTATTTT
cdr3_aa: CASSIYPGNTQYF
v_call: TRBV19
clone_size: once
d_call: .
j_call: TRBJ2-3

cdr3_nt: TGTGCCTGGAGTGAGCCCAACTATGGCTACACCTTC
cdr3_aa: CAWSEPNYGYTF
v_call: TRBV30
clone_size: .
d_call: .
j_call: TRBJ1-2

cdr3_nt: TGTGCCTGGAGTGGGTACGAGGTCCGGCGGAACACCGGGGAGCTGTTTTTT
cdr3_aa: CAWSGYEVRRNTGELFF
v_call: TRBV30
clone_size: .
d_call: .
j_call: TRBJ2-2

cdr3_nt: TGTGCCAGCAGCACCCGGGGACTAGCGGTACCCTCGAACACCGGGGAGCTGTTTTTT
cdr3_aa: CASSTRGLAVPSNTGELFF
v_call: TRBV7-9
clone_size: .
d_call: TRBD2
j_call: TRBJ2-2

cdr3_nt: TGTGCCAGCAGCTTAGACGTAGCAGCAGATACGCAGTATTTT
cdr3_aa: CASSLDVAADTQYF
v_call: TRBV7-2
clone_size: .
d_call: .
j_call: TRBJ2-3

cdr3_nt: TGTGCCAGCTCCTTGGACAGGGGGGTGGGAGATGAGCAGTTCTTC
cdr3_aa: CASSLDRGVGDEQFF
v_call: TRBV9
clone_size: .
d_call: TRBD1
j_call: TRBJ2-1

cdr3_nt: TGTGCCAGCAGCCCCGGGGACAGCCCAACCTACGAGCAGTACTTC
cdr3_aa: CASSPGDSPTYEQYF
v_call: TRBV27
clone_size: .
d_call: TRBD1
j_call: TRBJ2-7

cdr3_nt: TGCAGCGTTGAAGGGGTACGATCCAGCGGGGACTACAATGAGCAGTTCTTC
cdr3_aa: CSVEGVRSSGDYNEQFF
v_call: TRBV29-1
clone_size: .
d_call: TRBD2
j_call: TRBJ2-1

cdr3_nt: TGTGCCACTACAGGGTTCAGGGATCGAGATACGCAGTATTTT
cdr3_aa: CATTGFRDRDTQYF
v_call: TRBV28
clone_size: .
d_call: .
j_call: TRBJ2-3

cdr3_nt: TGCAGCGTTGAAGAAACAGGGGAGTATACCTACGAGCAGTACTTC
cdr3_aa: CSVEETGEYTYEQYF
v_call: TRBV29-1
clone_size: few
d_call: TRBD1
j_call: TRBJ2-7

cdr3_nt: TGTGCTAGTGGTTTGCTCACAGGGCCCAATCAGCCCCAGCATTTT
cdr3_aa: CASGLLTGPNQPQHF
v_call: TRBV12-5
clone_size: few
d_call: .
j_call: TRBJ1-5

cdr3_nt: TGTGCCAGCAGCTTAGTGGGCACCTACAATGAGCAGTTCTTC
cdr3_aa: CASSLVGTYNEQFF
v_call: TRBV7-9
clone_size: .
d_call: .
j_call: TRBJ2-1

cdr3_nt: TGTGCCAGCAGTTCTGGACAGAACACCGGGGAGCTGTTTTTT
cdr3_aa: CASSSGQNTGELFF
v_call: TRBV6-5
clone_size: .
d_call: .
j_call: TRBJ2-2

cdr3_nt: TGTGCCAGCAGGCCTTTTAGCGGCTCCTACAATGAGCAGTTCTTC
cdr3_aa: CASRPFSGSYNEQFF
v_call: TRBV6-5
clone_size: .
d_call: .
j_call: TRBJ2-1

cdr3_nt: TGCAGCGTTGAACTTTTTGGGGACTCCTCTAACGAGCAGTACTTC
cdr3_aa: CSVELFGDSSNEQYF
v_call: TRBV29-1
clone_size: .
d_call: .
j_call: TRBJ2-7

cdr3_nt: TGCGCCAGCAGCTCCGGGACTAGCGGCTCCAATGAGCAGTTCTTC
cdr3_aa: CASSSGTSGSNEQFF
v_call: TRBV10-2
clone_size: .
d_call: TRBD2
j_call: TRBJ2-1

cdr3_nt: TGCGCCAGCAGCTTTGGGACAGGGGTTACTGAAGCTTTCTTT
cdr3_aa: CASSFGTGVTEAFF
v_call: TRBV5-1
clone_size: .
d_call: TRBD1
j_call: TRBJ1-1

cdr3_nt: TGTGCCAGCAGCCTCGGGACAGGGAATGGCTACACCTTC
cdr3_aa: CASSLGTGNGYTF
v_call: TRBV7-9
clone_size: few
d_call: TRBD1
j_call: TRBJ1-2

cdr3_nt: TGTGCCAGCAGCTTGGCAGGGGGCGAGATCAGCGATACGCAGTATTTT
cdr3_aa: CASSLAGGEISDTQYF
v_call: TRBV7-9
clone_size: .
d_call: TRBD1
j_call: TRBJ2-3

cdr3_nt: TGTGCCAGCAGCTTAAGGCAGGGGGCGGACAATGAGCAGTTCTTC
cdr3_aa: CASSLRQGADNEQFF
v_call: TRBV7-8
clone_size: .
d_call: TRBD1
j_call: TRBJ2-1

cdr3_nt: TGTGCCAGTAGTGAGGACAGAAGCAATCAGCCCCAGCATTTT
cdr3_aa: CASSEDRSNQPQHF
v_call: TRBV19
clone_size: .
d_call: .
j_call: TRBJ1-5

cdr3_nt: TGTGCCAGCTTGAGTGCACTAGCGGGTGAGACCCAGTACTTC
cdr3_aa: CASLSALAGETQYF
v_call: TRBV6-6
clone_size: .
d_call: TRBD2
j_call: TRBJ2-5

cdr3_nt: TGTGCTAGTGGTCCCGGGACAGGGGGCAATCAGCCCCAGCATTTT
cdr3_aa: CASGPGTGGNQPQHF
v_call: TRBV12-5
clone_size: .
d_call: TRBD1
j_call: TRBJ1-5

cdr3_nt: TGTGCCAGCTCACTACGACTAGAGAGCTCCTACGAGCAGTACTTC
cdr3_aa: CASSLRLESSYEQYF
v_call: TRBV18
clone_size: .
d_call: .
j_call: TRBJ2-7

cdr3_nt: TGTGCCAGCAGTTTTGGGACGGGGGGCACTGAAGCTTTCTTT
cdr3_aa: CASSFGTGGTEAFF
v_call: TRBV27
clone_size: few
d_call: .
j_call: TRBJ1-1

cdr3_nt: TGTGCCAGGAGAGAGGCCGGAACCTACGAGCAGTACTTC
cdr3_aa: CARREAGTYEQYF
v_call: TRBV6-4
clone_size: .
d_call: .
j_call: TRBJ2-7

cdr3_nt: TGTGCCAGCAGCAGTGGGACAGCCCTTATGAACACTGAAGCTTTCTTT
cdr3_aa: CASSSGTALMNTEAFF
v_call: TRBV5-4
clone_size: .
d_call: TRBD1
j_call: TRBJ1-1

cdr3_nt: TGCAGCGTTGGCTTGAGAAACCCTAACTATGGCTACACCTTC
cdr3_aa: CSVGLRNPNYGYTF
v_call: TRBV29-1
clone_size: .
d_call: .
j_call: TRBJ1-2

cdr3_nt: TGTGCCAGCATGCAGGGGAACACCGGGGAGCTGTTTTTT
cdr3_aa: CASMQGNTGELFF
v_call: TRBV27
clone_size: .
d_call: .
j_call: TRBJ2-2

cdr3_nt: TGCGCCAGCAGCTCGGCAGGGGGCTTCACTGAAGCTTTCTTT
cdr3_aa: CASSSAGGFTEAFF
v_call: TRBV5-1
clone_size: few
d_call: TRBD1
j_call: TRBJ1-1

cdr3_nt: TGTGCCAGCAGCATCGTACTAGCCGCCTACGAGCAGTACTTC
cdr3_aa: CASSIVLAAYEQYF
v_call: TRBV28
clone_size: once
d_call: .
j_call: TRBJ2-7

cdr3_nt: TGTGCCAGCAGTGAAACGGGACTACCTGAGCAGTACTTC
cdr3_aa: CASSETGLPEQYF
v_call: TRBV2
clone_size: .
d_call: TRBD2
j_call: TRBJ2-5

cdr3_nt: TGTGCCAGCAGCTTAGGTGAGGAGGTGTACGAGCAGTACTTC
cdr3_aa: CASSLGEEVYEQYF
v_call: TRBV5-4
clone_size: few
d_call: .
j_call: TRBJ2-7

cdr3_nt: TGTGCCAGCAAAAAGAGGAGTGCGGCTAGCGGGAGGGGCAATGAGCAGTTCTTC
cdr3_aa: CASKKRSAASGRGNEQFF
v_call: TRBV5-4
clone_size: .
d_call: TRBD2
j_call: TRBJ2-1

cdr3_nt: TGTGCCAGTACCCCCAGCGGGAGGGCCGCTGAGCAGTTCTTC
cdr3_aa: CASTPSGRAAEQFF
v_call: TRBV19
clone_size: .
d_call: TRBD2
j_call: TRBJ2-1

cdr3_nt: TGCGCCAGCAGCTCCGGACAGGGTCCCTATGGCTACACCTTC
cdr3_aa: CASSSGQGPYGYTF
v_call: TRBV5-1
clone_size: .
d_call: TRBD1
j_call: TRBJ1-2

cdr3_nt: TGTGCCAGCAGCTTAGTTGCTTCTAACTCCTACGAGCAGTACTTC
cdr3_aa: CASSLVASNSYEQYF
v_call: TRBV7-8
clone_size: .
d_call: .
j_call: TRBJ2-7

cdr3_nt: TGCGCCAGCTCGCTAAACCCGGGGGAAACTGAAGCTTTCTTT
cdr3_aa: CASSLNPGETEAFF
v_call: TRBV18
clone_size: .
d_call: .
j_call: TRBJ1-1

cdr3_nt: TGCAGCGTTGAAGATCGGAGCGGGAGCGGTTACGAGCAGTACTTC
cdr3_aa: CSVEDRSGSGYEQYF
v_call: TRBV29-1
clone_size: .
d_call: TRBD2
j_call: TRBJ2-7